This TCR beta chain was sequenced in a study of glioma-infiltrating T cells after dendritic cell vaccination. Germline V lookup: CDR1 LGHNA, CDR2 YNFKEQ. CDR3 length: 17 residues. V was trimmed by 4 bases and J by 7 bases, leaving 25 bases between them. Only in-frame clones appear in the TCRdb table, and some are missing; sequencing was by immunoSEQ multiplex PCR. This sample has 91,000 or so clones, with around 80% found just once. As for time point: after dendritic cell vaccination, including at tumor progression/relapse. This TCR was sampled from a human donor with glioblastoma. The chain combines TRBV4-2 with TRBJ1-2, with a weak D call TRBD1 (6 bases). Here the sequenced sample was blood, taken after dendritic cell vaccination. The chain's CDR3 is CASSPHSTRGAEGGYTF. The CDR3 region has the DNA TGTGCCAGCAGCCCCCACTCTACCCGGGGGGCTGAGGGTGGCTACACCTTC.